The clone carrying this T cell receptor beta chain was recorded at least ten times. Its antigen is as yet unknown. Trimming at V came to 6 bases and at J to 5 bases, leaving 7 bases not matched to a gene. The CDR3 is 14 amino acids. CDR1 is MNHEY and CDR2 is SVGEGT in the germline V gene. Time point: sample taken at primary tumor resection. There were some 70 donors, all of them untreated patients with early-stage non-small cell lung cancer. In each case, whole RNA from tumor, nontumor lung or frozen PBMC was sequenced unsorted. The sample is drawn from a study of spatial heterogeneity in lung cancer. Study-level background: Raw reads showed each unique TCR and UMI combination turning up more than ten times on average. Overall study results and limits: Expanded tumor TCRs that were ubiquitous appeared in blood more at resection than follow-up.

TCRdb recomputed calls from the 5' RACE reads with MiXCR, one row per CDR3 protein. This sample has tens of thousands of distinct CDR3 sequences, with approximately 12% found just once. Sequencing was performed on PBMCs, taken at surgery. This clonotype was sampled from a male donor with early-stage non-small cell lung cancer. V and J are TRBV6-2 or TRBV6-3 and TRBJ2-1; 7 positions agree with TRBD2. DNA of the CDR3: TGTGCCAGCAGCATCCGACTAGCCGACAATGAGCAGTTCTTC. Its protein product is CASSIRLADNEQFF.